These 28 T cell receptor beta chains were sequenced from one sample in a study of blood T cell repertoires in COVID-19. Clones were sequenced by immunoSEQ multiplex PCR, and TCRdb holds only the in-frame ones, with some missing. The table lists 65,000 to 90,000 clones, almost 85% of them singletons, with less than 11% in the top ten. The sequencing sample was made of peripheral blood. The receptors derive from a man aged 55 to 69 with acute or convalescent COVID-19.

The CDR3 reads CASSFRDLQGASTDTQYF. The CDR3 bases are TGTGCCAGCAGCTTCCGAGATTTACAGGGGGCCTCCACAGATACGCAGTATTTT. The chain is built from TRBV27 and TRBJ2-3; TRBD1 matches at 9 bases. With V trimmed by 6 bases and J by 2 bases, 15 bases remained unmatched. The CDR3 consists of 18 residues. Germline V gene sequence: CDR1 MNHEY, CDR2 SMNVEV (reference sequence).

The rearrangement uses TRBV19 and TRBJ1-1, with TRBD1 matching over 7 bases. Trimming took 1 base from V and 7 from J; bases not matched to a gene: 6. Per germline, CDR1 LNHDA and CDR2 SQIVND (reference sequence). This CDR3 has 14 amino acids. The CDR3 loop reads CASSIALGGVEAFF. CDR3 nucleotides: TGTGCCAGTAGTATAGCGCTAGGGGGCGTTGAAGCTTTCTTT. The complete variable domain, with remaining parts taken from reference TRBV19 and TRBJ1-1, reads DGGITQSPKYLFRKEGQNVTLSCEQNLNHDAMYWYRQDPGQGLRLIYYSQIVNDFQKGDIAEGYSVSREKKESFPLTVTSAQKNPTAFYLCASSIALGGVEAFFGQGTRLTVV.

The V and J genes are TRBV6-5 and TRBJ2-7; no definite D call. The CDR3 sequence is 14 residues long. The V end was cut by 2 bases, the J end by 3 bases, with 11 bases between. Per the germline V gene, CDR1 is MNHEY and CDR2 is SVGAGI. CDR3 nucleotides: TGTGCCAGCAGTTACGGGTTTTCGGGCTACGAGCAGTACTTC. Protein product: CASSYGFSGYEQYF.

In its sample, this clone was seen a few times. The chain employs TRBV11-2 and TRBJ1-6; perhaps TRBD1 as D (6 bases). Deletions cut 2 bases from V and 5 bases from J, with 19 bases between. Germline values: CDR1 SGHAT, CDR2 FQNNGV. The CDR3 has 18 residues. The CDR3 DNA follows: TGTGCCAGCAGCTTATACCCCCCTTGGACAGAAGATAATTCACCCCTCCACTTT. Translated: CASSLYPPWTEDNSPLHF. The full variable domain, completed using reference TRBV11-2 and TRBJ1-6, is EAGVAQSPRYKIIEKRQSVAFWCNPISGHATLYWYQQILGQGPKLLIQFQNNGVVDDSQLPKDRFSAERLKGVDSTLKIQPAKLEDSAVYLCASSLYPPWTEDNSPLHFGNGTRLTVT.

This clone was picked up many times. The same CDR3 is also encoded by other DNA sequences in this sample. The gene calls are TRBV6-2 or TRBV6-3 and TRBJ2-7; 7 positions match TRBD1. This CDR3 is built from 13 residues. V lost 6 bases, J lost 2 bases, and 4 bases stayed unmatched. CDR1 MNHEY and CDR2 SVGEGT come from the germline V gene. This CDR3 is CASSPGQTYEQYF. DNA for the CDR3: TGTGCCAGCAGCCCGGGACAGACCTACGAGCAGTACTTC.

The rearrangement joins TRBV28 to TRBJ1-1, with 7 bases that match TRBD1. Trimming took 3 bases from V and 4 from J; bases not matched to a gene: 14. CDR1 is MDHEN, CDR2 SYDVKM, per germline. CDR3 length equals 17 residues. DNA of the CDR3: TGTGCCAGCAGTTTCCAACAGGGGCCGGGTGGAGGCACTGAAGCTTTCTTT. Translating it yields CASSFQQGPGGGTEAFF.

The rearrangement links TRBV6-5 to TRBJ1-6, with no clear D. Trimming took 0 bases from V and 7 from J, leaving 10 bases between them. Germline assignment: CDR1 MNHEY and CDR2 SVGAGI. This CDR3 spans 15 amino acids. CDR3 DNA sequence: TGTGCCAGCAGTTACTCGATCGGGATGAATTCACCCCTCCACTTT. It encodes CASSYSIGMNSPLHF.

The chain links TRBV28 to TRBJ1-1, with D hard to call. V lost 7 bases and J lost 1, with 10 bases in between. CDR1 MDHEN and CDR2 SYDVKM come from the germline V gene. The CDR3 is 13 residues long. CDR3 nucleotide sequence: TGTGCCAGCACGAGTATAAGGAACACTGAAGCTTTCTTT. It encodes CASTSIRNTEAFF.

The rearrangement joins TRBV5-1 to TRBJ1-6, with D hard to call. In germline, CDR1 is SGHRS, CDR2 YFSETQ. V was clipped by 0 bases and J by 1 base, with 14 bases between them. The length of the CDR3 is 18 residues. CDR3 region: CASSLGGLTMSYNSPLHF. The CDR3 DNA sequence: TGCGCCAGCAGCTTGGGAGGCCTTACGATGTCCTATAATTCACCCCTCCACTTT.

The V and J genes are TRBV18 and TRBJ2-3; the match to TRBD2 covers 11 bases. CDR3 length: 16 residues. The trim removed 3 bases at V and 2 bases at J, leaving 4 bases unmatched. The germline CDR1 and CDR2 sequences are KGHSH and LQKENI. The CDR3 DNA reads TGTGCCAGCTCACCGGCTAGCGGGAGGCCCACAGATACGCAGTATTTT. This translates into CASSPASGRPTDTQYF.

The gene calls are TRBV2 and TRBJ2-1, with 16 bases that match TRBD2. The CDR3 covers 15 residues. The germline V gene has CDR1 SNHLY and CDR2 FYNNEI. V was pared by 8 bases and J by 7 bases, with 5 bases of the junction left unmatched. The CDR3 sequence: CASRGLAGGLNEQFF. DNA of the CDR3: TGTGCCAGCCGGGGACTAGCGGGAGGGTTAAATGAGCAGTTCTTC.

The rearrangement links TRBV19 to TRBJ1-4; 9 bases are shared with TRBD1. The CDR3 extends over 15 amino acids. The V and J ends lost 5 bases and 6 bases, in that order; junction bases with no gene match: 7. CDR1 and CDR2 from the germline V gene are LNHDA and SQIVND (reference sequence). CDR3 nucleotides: TGTGCCAGTAGTCCTTGGGGACAGGGCGATGAAAAACTGTTTTTT. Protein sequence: CASSPWGQGDEKLFF.

CDR3 residues: CAISEGGYTYNYGYTF. The CDR3 DNA follows: TGTGCCATCAGTGAAGGGGGCTATACCTATAACTATGGCTACACCTTC. The genes are TRBV10-3 and TRBJ1-2, with 7 bases aligning to TRBD1. V trimming: 3 bases; J trimming: 1 base; junction bases outside the gene matches: 8. Per germline, CDR1 ENHRY and CDR2 SYGVKD. The CDR3 loop spans 16 amino acids.

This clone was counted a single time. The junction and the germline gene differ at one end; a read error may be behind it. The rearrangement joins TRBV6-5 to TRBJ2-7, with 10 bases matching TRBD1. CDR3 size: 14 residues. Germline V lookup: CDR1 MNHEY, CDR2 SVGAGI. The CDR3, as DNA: TGTGCCAGTTCTCCGGGACAGGGGTCCTCCGAGCAGTACTTC. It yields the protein CASSPGQGSSEQYF.

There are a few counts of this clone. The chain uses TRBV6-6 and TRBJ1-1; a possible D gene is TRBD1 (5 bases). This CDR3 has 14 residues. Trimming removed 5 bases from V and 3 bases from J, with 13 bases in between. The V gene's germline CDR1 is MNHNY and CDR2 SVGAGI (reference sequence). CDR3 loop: CASSTQGFDTEAFF. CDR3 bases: TGTGCCAGCAGTACTCAGGGATTCGACACTGAAGCTTTCTTT.

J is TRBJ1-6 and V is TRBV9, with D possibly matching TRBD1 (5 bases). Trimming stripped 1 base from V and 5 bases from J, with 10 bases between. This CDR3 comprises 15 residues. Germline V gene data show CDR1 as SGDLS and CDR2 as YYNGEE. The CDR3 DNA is TGTGCCAGCAGCGTAAGGGGCTGGGATAATTCACCCCTCCACTTT. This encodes CASSVRGWDNSPLHF. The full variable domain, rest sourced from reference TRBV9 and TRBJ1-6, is DSGVTQTPKHLITATGQRVTLRCSPRSGDLSVYWYQQSLDQGLQFLIQYYNGEERAKGNILERFSAQQFPDLHSELNLSSLELGDSALYFCASSVRGWDNSPLHFGNGTRLTVT.

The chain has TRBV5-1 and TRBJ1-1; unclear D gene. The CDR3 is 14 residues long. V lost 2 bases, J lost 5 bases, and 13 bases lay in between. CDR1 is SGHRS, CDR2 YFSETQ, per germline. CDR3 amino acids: CASSFGSDPTEAFF. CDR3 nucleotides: TGCGCCAGCAGCTTCGGGAGTGACCCGACTGAAGCTTTCTTT.

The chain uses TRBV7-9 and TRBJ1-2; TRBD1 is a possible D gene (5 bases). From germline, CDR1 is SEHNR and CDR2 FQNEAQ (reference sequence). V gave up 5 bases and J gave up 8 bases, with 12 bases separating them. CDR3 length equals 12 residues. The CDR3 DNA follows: TGTGCCAGCAGCACCTCGGGGGACGGCTACACCTTC. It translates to CASSTSGDGYTF.

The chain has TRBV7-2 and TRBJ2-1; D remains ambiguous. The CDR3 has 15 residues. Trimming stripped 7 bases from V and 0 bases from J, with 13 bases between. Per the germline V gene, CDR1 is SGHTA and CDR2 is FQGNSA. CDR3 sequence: CASTPVLSSYNEQFF. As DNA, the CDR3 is TGTGCCAGCACCCCGGTTTTAAGCTCCTACAATGAGCAGTTCTTC.

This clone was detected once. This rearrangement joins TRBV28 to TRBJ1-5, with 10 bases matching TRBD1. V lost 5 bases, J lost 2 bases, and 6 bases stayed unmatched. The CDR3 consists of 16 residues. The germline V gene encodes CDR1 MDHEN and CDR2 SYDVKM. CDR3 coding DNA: TGTGCCAGCAGTCCGCGACAGGGGGCCGGCAATCAGCCCCAGCATTTT. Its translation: CASSPRQGAGNQPQHF.

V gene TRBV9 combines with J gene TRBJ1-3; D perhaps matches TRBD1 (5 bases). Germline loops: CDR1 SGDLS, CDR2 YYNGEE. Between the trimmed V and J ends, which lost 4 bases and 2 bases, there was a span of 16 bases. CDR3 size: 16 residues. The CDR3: CASSFPRGGTGNTIYF. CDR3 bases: TGTGCCAGCAGCTTTCCCCGTGGGGGGACTGGAAACACCATATATTTT.

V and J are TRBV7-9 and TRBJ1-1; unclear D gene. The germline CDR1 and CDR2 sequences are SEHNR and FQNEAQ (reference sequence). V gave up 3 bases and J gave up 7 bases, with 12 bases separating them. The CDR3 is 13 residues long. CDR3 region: CASSFALESEAFF. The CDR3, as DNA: TGTGCCAGCAGCTTTGCGTTAGAAAGTGAAGCTTTCTTT.

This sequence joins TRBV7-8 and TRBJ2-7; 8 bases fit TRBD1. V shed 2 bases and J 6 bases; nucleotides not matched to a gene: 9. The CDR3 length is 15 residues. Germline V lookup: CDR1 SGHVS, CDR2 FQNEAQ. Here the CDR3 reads CASSLRAGQGAEQYF. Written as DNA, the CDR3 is TGTGCCAGCAGCTTAAGGGCTGGGCAGGGGGCCGAGCAGTACTTC.

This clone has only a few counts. CDR3 in DNA: TGTGCCAGCAGTTTCCAACTAGCGGGGGCTAGCACAGATACGCAGTATTTT. Translating it yields CASSFQLAGASTDTQYF. This chain links TRBV6-2 or TRBV6-3 with TRBJ2-3, with TRBD2 matching 11 bases. The CDR3 extends over 17 amino acids. Trimming took 4 bases from V and 0 from J; bases not matched to a gene: 6. CDR1 is MNHEY and CDR2 is SVGEGT in the germline V gene.

The CDR3 DNA reads TGTGCCAGCAGCAGACAGCCTCAAGAGACCCAGTACTTC. Its translation is CASSRQPQETQYF. The J gene is TRBJ2-5, the V gene TRBV21-1; the table's D gene call, TRBD1, was not cross checked with the DNA. TRBV21-1 represents a pseudogene. CDR3 length equals 13 residues.

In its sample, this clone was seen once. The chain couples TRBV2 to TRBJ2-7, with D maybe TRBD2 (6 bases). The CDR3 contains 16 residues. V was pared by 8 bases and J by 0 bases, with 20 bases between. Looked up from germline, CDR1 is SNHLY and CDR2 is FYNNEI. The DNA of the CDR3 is TGTGCCAGCCGGGGAGGCCCGAGCGGAAGCTCCTACGAGCAGTACTTC. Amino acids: CASRGGPSGSSYEQYF. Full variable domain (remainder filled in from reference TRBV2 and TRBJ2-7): EPEVTQTPSHQVTQMGQEVILRCVPISNHLYFYWYRQILGQKVEFLVSFYNNEISEKSEIFDDQFSVERPDGSNFTLKIRSTKLEDSAMYFCASRGGPSGSSYEQYFGPGTRLTVT.

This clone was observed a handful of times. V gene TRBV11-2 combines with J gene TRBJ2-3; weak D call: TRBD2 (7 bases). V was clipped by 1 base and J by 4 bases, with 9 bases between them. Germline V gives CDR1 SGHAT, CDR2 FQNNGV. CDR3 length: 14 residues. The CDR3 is CASSLGGGPDTQYF. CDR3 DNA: TGTGCCAGCAGCTTAGGGGGGGGGCCAGATACGCAGTATTTT.

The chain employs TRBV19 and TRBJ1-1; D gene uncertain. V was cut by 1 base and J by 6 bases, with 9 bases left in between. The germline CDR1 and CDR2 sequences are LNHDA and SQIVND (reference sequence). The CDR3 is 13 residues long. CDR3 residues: CASSIGGKAEAFF. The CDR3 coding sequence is TGTGCCAGTAGTATAGGAGGTAAGGCTGAAGCTTTCTTT.